The 10 T cell receptor beta chains below were found in one sample sequenced in a study of OX40 agonist ivuxolimab in advanced cancers. The method was the immunoSEQ multiplex PCR assay. TCRdb's version of the immuneACCESS table is confined to in-frame rearrangements and falls short of the full clone set. An unresolved V gene accounts for under half of the shortfall where checked; the remainder is of unknown origin. This sample is represented by about 54,000 clones; approximately 90% of them were singletons. Around 13% of the sample comes from the top ten. Specimen: CD4+ or CD8+ T cells sorted from blood, collected in a trial of the OX40 agonist ivuxolimab. These receptors originate from an adult with an advanced solid tumor such as melanoma, head and neck, liver or kidney cancer.

The chain is built from TRBV6-1 and TRBJ2-5, with D possibly TRBD2 on 6 matching bases. The CDR3 is made up of 14 amino acids. Looked up from germline, CDR1 is MNHNS and CDR2 is SASEGT. V shed 6 bases and J shed 1 base, with 12 bases lying between them. The CDR3 coding sequence is TGTGCCAGCAGCACCCACGGGAGCCAAGAGACCCAGTACTTC. Translating it yields CASSTHGSQETQYF.

This sequence joins TRBV4-2 and TRBJ2-1; 7 bases are shared with TRBD2. The germline CDR1 and CDR2 sequences are LGHNA and YNFKEQ. This CDR3 spans 13 amino acids. The V segment lost 5 bases and the J segment 7 bases; nucleotides outside the gene matches: 5. The chain's CDR3 is CASSDRDYNEQFF. In DNA form, the CDR3 reads TGTGCCAGCAGCGACCGGGACTATAATGAGCAGTTCTTC.

The chain uses TRBV4-1 and TRBJ1-2; D uncertain. This CDR3 spans 13 amino acids. Germline values: CDR1 MGHRA, CDR2 YSYEKL. Trimming took off 7 bases at V and 3 bases at J, with 12 bases between the two ends. CDR3 region: CASTGTDDYGYTF. The CDR3 DNA follows: TGCGCCAGCACAGGTACAGACGACTATGGCTACACCTTC.

J is TRBJ1-1 and V is TRBV6-5; unclear D gene. V lost 2 bases to trimming and J lost 1 base, with 2 bases between them. Germline V CDR1 and CDR2: MNHEY, SVGAGI. This CDR3 is built from 12 residues. The CDR3 nucleotides are TGTGCCAGCAGTTACAGGAACACTGAAGCTTTCTTT. Its protein is CASSYRNTEAFF.

The chain is built from TRBV6-5 and TRBJ1-6, with D possibly being TRBD1 (6 bases). There are 16 residues in the CDR3. Per the germline V gene, CDR1 is MNHEY and CDR2 is SVGAGI. V was clipped by 0 bases and J by 2 bases, with 8 bases between them. CDR3 bases: TGTGCCAGCAGTTACTCGAGGGGGACCTATAATTCACCCCTCCACTTT. The encoded protein is CASSYSRGTYNSPLHF.

The gene calls are TRBV5-1 and TRBJ2-2, with TRBD1 as a possible D gene (5 bases). Germline lookup yields CDR1 SGHRS and CDR2 YFSETQ. This CDR3 comprises 15 residues. V was pared by 0 bases and J by 6 bases, with 12 bases between. The CDR3 DNA reads as TGCGCCAGCAGCTTGGATGGGGCAGGTCCCGGGGAGCTGTTTTTT. This gives the protein CASSLDGAGPGELFF.

The V gene is TRBV5-1, the J gene TRBJ2-1; TRBD1 or TRBD2 may be the D gene (5 bases each). There are 14 residues in the CDR3. The V end was cut by 0 bases, the J end by 7 bases, with 11 bases between. Germline V gene sequence: CDR1 SGHRS, CDR2 YFSETQ. The CDR3 region is CASSLGGTGNEQFF. CDR3 sequence (DNA): TGCGCCAGCAGCTTGGGTGGGACCGGGAATGAGCAGTTCTTC.

The gene calls are TRBV27 and TRBJ1-1; no firm D call. The V gene's germline CDR1 is MNHEY and CDR2 SMNVEV (reference sequence). Trimming shortened V by 5 bases and J by 11 bases, and 18 bases separated the two germline ends. This CDR3 is built from 13 residues. CDR3 loop: CASSRGDRLVAFF. In DNA form, the CDR3 reads TGTGCCAGCAGTCGGGGTGACCGCTTAGTGGCTTTCTTT.

The chain has TRBV28 and TRBJ2-3, with 8 nucleotides matching TRBD2. With V trimmed by 4 bases and J by 2 bases, 8 bases remained unmatched. This CDR3 has 16 amino acids. The V gene's germline CDR1 is MDHEN and CDR2 SYDVKM. CDR3 coding DNA: TGTGCCAGCAGTTCCCCTTCGCGGGAGGCCACAGATACGCAGTATTTT. Its translation is CASSSPSREATDTQYF.

The CDR3 region is CASSLSLDSYEQYF. The CDR3 bases are TGTGCCAGCAGTTTATCGCTAGACTCCTACGAGCAGTACTTC. The J gene is TRBJ2-7, the V gene TRBV27, with unresolved D. CDR3 length: 14 amino acids. Germline V gene data show CDR1 as MNHEY and CDR2 as SMNVEV (reference sequence). V was shortened by 0 bases and J by 0 bases, with 6 bases between the two germline ends.